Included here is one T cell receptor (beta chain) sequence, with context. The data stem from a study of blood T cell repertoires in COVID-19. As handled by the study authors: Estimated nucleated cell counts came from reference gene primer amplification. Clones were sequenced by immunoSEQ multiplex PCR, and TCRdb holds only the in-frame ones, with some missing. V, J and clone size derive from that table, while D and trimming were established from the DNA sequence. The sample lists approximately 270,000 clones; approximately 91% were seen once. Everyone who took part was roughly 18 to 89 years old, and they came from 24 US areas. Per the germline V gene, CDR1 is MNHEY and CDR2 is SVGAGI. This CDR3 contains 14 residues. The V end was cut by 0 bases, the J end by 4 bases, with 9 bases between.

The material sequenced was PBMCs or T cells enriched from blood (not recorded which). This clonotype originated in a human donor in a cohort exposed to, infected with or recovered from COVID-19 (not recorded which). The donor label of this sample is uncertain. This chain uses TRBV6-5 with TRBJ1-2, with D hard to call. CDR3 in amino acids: CASSYSGRIYGYTF. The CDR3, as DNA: TGTGCCAGCAGTTACTCGGGGAGAATCTATGGCTACACCTTC.